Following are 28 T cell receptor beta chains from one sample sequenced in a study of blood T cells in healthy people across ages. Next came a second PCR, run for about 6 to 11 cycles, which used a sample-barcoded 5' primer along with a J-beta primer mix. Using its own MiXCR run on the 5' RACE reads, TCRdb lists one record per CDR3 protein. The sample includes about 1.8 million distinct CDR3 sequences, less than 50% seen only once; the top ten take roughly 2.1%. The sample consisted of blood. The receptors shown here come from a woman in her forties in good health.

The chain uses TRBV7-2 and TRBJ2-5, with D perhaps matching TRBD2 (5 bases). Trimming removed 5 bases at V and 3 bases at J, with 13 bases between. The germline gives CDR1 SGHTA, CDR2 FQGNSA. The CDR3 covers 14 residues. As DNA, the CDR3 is TGTGCCAGCAGCCTAGGACTCCGAAAAGAGACCCAGTACTTC. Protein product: CASSLGLRKETQYF. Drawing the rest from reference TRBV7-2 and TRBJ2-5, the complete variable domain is GAGVSQSPSNKVTEKGKDVELRCDPISGHTALYWYRQSLGQGLEFLIYFQGNSAPDKSGLPSDRFSAERTGGSVSTLTIQRTQQEDSAVYLCASSLGLRKETQYFGPGTRLLVL.

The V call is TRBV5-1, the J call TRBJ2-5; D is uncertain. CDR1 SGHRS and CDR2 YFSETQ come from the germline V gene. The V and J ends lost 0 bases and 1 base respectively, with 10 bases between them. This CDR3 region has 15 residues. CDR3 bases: TGCGCCAGCAGCTTGGAGGACCTCATCCAAGAGACCCAGTACTTC. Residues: CASSLEDLIQETQYF.

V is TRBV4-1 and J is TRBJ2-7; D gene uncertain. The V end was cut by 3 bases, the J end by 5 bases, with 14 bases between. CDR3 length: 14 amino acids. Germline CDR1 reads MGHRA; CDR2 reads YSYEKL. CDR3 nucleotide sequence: TGCGCCAGCAGCCATCTACAGCTCACGGACGAGCAGTACTTC. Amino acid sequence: CASSHLQLTDEQYF.

The CDR3 protein is CASKTGTYNEQFF. The CDR3 nucleotides are TGTGCCAGTAAGACAGGGACCTACAATGAGCAGTTCTTC. V usage is TRBV28 and J usage is TRBJ2-1; 7 bases are a match to TRBD1. This CDR3 contains 13 residues. V shed 9 bases, J shed 2 bases, and the junction held 4 bases outside the gene matches. CDR1 MDHEN and CDR2 SYDVKM come from the germline V gene.

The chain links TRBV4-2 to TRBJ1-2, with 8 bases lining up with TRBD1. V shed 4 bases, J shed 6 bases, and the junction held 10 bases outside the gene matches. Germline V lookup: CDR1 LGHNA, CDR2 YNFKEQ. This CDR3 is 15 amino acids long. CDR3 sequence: CASSPSTGVVHGYTF. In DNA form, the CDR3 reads TGTGCCAGCAGCCCCTCGACAGGGGTTGTCCATGGCTACACCTTC.

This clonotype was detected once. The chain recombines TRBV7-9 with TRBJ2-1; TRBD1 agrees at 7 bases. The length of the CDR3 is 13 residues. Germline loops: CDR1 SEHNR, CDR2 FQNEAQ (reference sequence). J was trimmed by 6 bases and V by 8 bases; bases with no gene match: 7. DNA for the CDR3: TGTGCCAGCGACAGGGCCTTAATCAATGAGCAGTTCTTC. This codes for CASDRALINEQFF. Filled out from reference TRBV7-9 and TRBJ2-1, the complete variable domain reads DTGVSQNPRHKITKRGQNVTFRCDPISEHNRLYWYRQTLGQGPEFLTYFQNEAQLEKSRLLSDRFSAERPKGSFSTLEIQRTEQGDSAMYLCASDRALINEQFFGPGTRLTVL.

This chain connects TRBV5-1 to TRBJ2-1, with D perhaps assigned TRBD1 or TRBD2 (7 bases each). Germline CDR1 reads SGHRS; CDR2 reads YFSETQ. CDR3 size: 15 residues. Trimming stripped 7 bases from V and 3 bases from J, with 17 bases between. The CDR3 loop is CASCWGRGGYNEQFF. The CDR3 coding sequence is TGCGCCAGCTGCTGGGGCAGGGGGGGCTACAATGAGCAGTTCTTC.

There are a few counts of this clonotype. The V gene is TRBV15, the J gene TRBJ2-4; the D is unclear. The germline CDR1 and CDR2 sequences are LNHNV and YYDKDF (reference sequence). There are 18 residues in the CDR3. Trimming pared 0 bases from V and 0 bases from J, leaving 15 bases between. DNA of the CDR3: TGTGCCACCAGCAGAGATCGTGCCAGCACGGTAGCCAAAAACATTCAGTACTTC. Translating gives CATSRDRASTVAKNIQYF.

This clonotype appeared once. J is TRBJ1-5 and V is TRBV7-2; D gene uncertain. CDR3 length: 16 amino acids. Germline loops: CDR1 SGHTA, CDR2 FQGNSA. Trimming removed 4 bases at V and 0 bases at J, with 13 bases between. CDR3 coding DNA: TGTGCCAGCAGCTCAAGAGACATTTATAGCAATCAGCCCCAGCATTTT. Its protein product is CASSSRDIYSNQPQHF.

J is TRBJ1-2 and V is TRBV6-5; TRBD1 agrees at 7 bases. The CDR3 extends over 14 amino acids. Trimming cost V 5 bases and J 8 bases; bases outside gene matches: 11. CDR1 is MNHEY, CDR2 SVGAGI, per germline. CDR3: CASSASGGTEGYTF. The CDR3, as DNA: TGTGCCAGCAGTGCCTCAGGGGGGACGGAAGGCTACACCTTC.

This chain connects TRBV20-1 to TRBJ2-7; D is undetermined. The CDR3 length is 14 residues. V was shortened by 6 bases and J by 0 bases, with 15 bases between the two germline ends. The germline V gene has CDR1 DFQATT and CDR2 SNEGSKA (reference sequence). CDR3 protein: CSAITEIYSYEQYF. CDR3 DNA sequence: TGCAGTGCCATTACAGAGATCTACTCCTACGAGCAGTACTTC.

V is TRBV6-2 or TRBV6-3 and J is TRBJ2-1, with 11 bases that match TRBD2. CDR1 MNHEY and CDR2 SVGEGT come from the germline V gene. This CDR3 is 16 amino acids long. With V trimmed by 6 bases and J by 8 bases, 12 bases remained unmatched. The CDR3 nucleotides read TGTGCCAGCAGCACCACGGTAGCGGGGGGGAGAGATGAGCAGTTCTTC. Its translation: CASSTTVAGGRDEQFF.

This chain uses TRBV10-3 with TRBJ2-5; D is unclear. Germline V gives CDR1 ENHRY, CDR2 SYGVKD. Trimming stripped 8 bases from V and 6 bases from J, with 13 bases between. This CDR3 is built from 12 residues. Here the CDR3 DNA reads TGTGCCATCGGAACGATTCTACAGACCCAGTACTTC. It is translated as CAIGTILQTQYF.

In DNA, the CDR3 is TGTGCCAGCAGCCGAGCGGGACAGCGGAATTCACCCCTCCACTTT. Translating gives CASSRAGQRNSPLHF. The V call is TRBV7-2, the J call TRBJ1-6, with TRBD1 matching 7 bases. This CDR3 is 15 amino acids long. V trimming: 5 bases; J trimming: 7 bases; junction bases outside the gene matches: 8. Per the germline V gene, CDR1 is SGHTA and CDR2 is FQGNSA.

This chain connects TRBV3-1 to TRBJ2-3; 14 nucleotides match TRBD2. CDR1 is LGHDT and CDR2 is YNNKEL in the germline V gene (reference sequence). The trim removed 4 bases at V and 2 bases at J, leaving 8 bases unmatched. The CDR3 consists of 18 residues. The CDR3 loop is CASSPRLAGGRNTDTQYF. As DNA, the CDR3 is TGTGCCAGCAGCCCACGACTAGCGGGGGGGCGGAACACAGATACGCAGTATTTT.

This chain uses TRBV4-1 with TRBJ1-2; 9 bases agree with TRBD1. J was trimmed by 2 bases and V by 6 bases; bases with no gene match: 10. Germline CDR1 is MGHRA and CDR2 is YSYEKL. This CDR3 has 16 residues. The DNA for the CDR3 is TGCGCCAGCAGTCCGGGACAGGGAGTGCGGAACTATGGCTACACCTTC. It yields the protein CASSPGQGVRNYGYTF.

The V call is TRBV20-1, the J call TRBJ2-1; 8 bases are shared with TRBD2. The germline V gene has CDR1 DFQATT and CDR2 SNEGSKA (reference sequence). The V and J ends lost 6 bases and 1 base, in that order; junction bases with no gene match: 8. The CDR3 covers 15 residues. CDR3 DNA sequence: TGCAGTGCCACAAGGACTAGCCGGTCCTACAATGAGCAGTTCTTC. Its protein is CSATRTSRSYNEQFF.

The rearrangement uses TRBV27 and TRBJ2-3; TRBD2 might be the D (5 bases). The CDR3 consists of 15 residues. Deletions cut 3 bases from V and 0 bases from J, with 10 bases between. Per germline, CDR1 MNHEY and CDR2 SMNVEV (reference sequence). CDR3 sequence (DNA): TGTGCCAGCAGTTTTTGGAGGCAGAGCACAGATACGCAGTATTTT. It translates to CASSFWRQSTDTQYF.

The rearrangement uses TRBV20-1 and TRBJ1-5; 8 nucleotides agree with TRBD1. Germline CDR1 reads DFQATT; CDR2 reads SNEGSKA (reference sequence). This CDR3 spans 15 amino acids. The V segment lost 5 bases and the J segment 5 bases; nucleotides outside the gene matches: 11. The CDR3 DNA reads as TGCAGTGCTCGACAGGGGCCCTACTTTCATCAGCCCCAGCATTTT. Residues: CSARQGPYFHQPQHF.

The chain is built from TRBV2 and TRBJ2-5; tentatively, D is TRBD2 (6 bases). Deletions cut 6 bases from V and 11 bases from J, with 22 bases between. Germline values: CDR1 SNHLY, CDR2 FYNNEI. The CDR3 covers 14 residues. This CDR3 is CASRAPGLAREQYF. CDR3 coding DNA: TGTGCCAGCAGGGCGCCCGGGCTAGCGAGGGAGCAGTACTTC. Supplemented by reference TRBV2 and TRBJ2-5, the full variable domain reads EPEVTQTPSHQVTQMGQEVILRCVPISNHLYFYWYRQILGQKVEFLVSFYNNEISEKSEIFDDQFSVERPDGSNFTLKIRSTKLEDSAMYFCASRAPGLAREQYFGPGTRLLVL.

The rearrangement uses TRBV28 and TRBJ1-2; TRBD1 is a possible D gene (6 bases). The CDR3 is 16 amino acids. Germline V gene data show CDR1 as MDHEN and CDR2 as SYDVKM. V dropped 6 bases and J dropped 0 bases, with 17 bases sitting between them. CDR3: CASRARGGAPNYGYTF. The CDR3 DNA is TGTGCCAGCAGGGCCCGGGGGGGGGCCCCTAACTATGGCTACACCTTC.

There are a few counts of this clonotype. The CDR3 is CAISDNMGLAGNNEQFF. DNA of the CDR3: TGTGCCATCAGTGATAATATGGGACTAGCGGGGAACAATGAGCAGTTCTTC. The chain couples TRBV10-3 to TRBJ2-1, with 13 positions matching TRBD2. The junction had 7 bases not matched to a gene; V was cut back by 3 bases and J by 5 bases. The CDR3 consists of 17 residues. In germline, CDR1 is ENHRY, CDR2 SYGVKD.

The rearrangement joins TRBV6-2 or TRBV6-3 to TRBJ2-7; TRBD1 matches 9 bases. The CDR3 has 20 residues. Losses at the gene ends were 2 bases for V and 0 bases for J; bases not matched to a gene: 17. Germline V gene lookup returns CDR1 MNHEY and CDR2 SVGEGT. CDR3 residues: CASSYTRTGANRLSSYEQYF. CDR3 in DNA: TGTGCCAGCAGTTACACCAGGACAGGGGCTAATCGCTTGAGCTCCTACGAGCAGTACTTC.

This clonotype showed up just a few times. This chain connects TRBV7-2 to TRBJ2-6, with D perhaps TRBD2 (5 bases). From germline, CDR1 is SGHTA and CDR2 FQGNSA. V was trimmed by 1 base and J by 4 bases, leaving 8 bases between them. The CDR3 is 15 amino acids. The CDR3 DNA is TGTGCCAGCAGCTTAGGAGGGTGGGGGGCCAACGTCCTGACTTTC. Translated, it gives CASSLGGWGANVLTF.

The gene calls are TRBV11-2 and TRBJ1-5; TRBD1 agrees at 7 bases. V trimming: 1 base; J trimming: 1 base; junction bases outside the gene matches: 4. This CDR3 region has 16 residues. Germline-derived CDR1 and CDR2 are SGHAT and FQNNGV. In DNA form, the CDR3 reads TGTGCCAGCAGCTTAGGTCCGGACAGGAGCAATCAGCCCCAGCATTTT. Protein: CASSLGPDRSNQPQHF. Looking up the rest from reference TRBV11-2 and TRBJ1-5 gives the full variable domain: EAGVAQSPRYKIIEKRQSVAFWCNPISGHATLYWYQQILGQGPKLLIQFQNNGVVDDSQLPKDRFSAERLKGVDSTLKIQPAKLEDSAVYLCASSLGPDRSNQPQHFGDGTRLSIL.

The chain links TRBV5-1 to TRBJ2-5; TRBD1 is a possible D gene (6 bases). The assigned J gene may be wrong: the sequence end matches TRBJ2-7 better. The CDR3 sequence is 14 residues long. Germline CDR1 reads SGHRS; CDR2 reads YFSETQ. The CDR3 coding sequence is TGCGCCAGCGGTCCCGGGACAAGTCCCTCCGAGCAGTACTTC. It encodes CASGPGTSPSEQYF.

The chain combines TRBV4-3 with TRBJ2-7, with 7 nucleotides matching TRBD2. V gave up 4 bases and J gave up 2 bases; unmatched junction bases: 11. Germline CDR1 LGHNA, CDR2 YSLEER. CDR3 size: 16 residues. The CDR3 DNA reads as TGCGCCAGCAGCCTAAAATTAGGGAGGGAGACCTACGAGCAGTACTTC. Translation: CASSLKLGRETYEQYF.

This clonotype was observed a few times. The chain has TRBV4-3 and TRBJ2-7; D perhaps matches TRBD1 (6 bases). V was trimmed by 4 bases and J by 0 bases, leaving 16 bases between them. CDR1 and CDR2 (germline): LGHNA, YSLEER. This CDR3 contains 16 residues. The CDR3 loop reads CASSRSRRDNSYEQYF. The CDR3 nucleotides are TGCGCCAGCAGCCGCTCGCGCCGGGACAACTCCTACGAGCAGTACTTC.